The present T cell receptor (beta chain) was sequenced within a study of T cells in Graves' hyperthyroidism and ophthalmopathy. Study outcomes and limitations: Blood also contained most expanded thyroid clonotypes above 0.001.

Regions amplified from RNA transcripts were the TCR beta CDR3 regions. A first-round RT-PCR of the TCR CDR3 used the HTBI primer set. Via MiXCR, TCRdb re-called the multiplex PCR reads, giving one row per CDR3 protein. This table holds hundreds of thousands of distinct CDR3 sequences, under 15% found once. Not enrolled were patients with uncontrolled infection, other autoimmune disease, pregnancy or lactation. Diagnoses rested on clinical symptoms, serum thyroxine and TRAb, thyroid ultrasound and orbital computed tomography. Note on this clonotype: Antigen: not known.

Trimming pared 5 bases from V and 0 bases from J, leaving 9 bases between. There are 13 residues in the CDR3. Germline V gives CDR1 DFQATT, CDR2 SNEGSKA (reference sequence). This rearrangement joins TRBV20-1 to TRBJ2-3; D is uncertain. This TCR came from a woman aged 18-30 years with Graves' hyperthyroidism. The sample was blood. CDR3 nucleotide sequence: TGCAGTGCTCCCACCCATAGCACAGATACGCAGTATTTT. Encoded protein: CSAPTHSTDTQYF.